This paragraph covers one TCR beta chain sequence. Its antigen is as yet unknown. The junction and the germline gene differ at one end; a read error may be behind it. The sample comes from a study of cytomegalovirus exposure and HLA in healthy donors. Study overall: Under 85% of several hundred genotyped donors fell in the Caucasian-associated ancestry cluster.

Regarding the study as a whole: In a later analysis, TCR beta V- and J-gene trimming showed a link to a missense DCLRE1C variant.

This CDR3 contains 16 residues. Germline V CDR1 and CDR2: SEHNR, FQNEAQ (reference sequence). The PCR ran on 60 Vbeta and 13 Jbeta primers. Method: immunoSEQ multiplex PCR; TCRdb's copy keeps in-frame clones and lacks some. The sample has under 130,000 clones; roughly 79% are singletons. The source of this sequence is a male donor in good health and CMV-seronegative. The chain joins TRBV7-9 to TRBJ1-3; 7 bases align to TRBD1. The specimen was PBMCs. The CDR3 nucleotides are TGTTCCAGCAGCTTCTATCCTCGGGACAGAGGAAACACCATATATTTT. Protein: CSSSFYPRDRGNTIYF.